Shown below are 7 T cell receptor beta chains from a single sample sequenced in a study of blood T cells in healthy people across ages. Next came a second PCR, run for about 7 to 11 cycles, which used a sample-barcoded 5' primer along with a J-beta primer mix. TCRdb passed the 5' RACE reads through MiXCR, listing each CDR3 protein once. Of approximately 800,000 distinct CDR3 sequences listed, 45% to 70% are singletons. Sample: blood. The receptor source for this set is a man aged 35 to 55 in good health.

The chain uses TRBV28 and TRBJ2-7; D not certain. The J call may be incorrect, as the DNA end agrees better with TRBJ2-1. Germline CDR1 MDHEN, CDR2 SYDVKM. This CDR3 is 12 amino acids long. The DNA of the CDR3 is TGTGCCAGCAGTTCCTCGGACGTAGAGCAGTTCTTC. Amino acid sequence: CASSSSDVEQFF.

The chain is built from TRBV20-1 and TRBJ1-2; D is unclear. Trimming removed 5 bases from V and 3 bases from J, with 10 bases in between. This CDR3 region has 12 residues. The germline CDR1 and CDR2 sequences are DFQATT and SNEGSKA (reference sequence). The CDR3 nucleotides read TGCAGTGCTTTAGCCTTGGACTATGGCTACACCTTC. Amino acid sequence: CSALALDYGYTF.

This clonotype was observed once. The rearrangement joins TRBV4-3 to TRBJ1-2; 7 bases align to TRBD1. Germline CDR1 reads LGHNA; CDR2 reads YSLEER. The trim removed 1 base at V and 2 bases at J, leaving 4 bases unmatched. This CDR3 spans 15 amino acids. This CDR3 is CASSQADRSNYGYTF. As DNA, the CDR3 is TGCGCCAGCAGCCAAGCGGACAGGAGCAACTATGGCTACACCTTC.

The chain couples TRBV19 to TRBJ2-5, with D possibly TRBD1 on 6 matching bases. Germline V lookup: CDR1 LNHDA, CDR2 SQIVND (reference sequence). CDR3 size: 13 residues. V was trimmed by 6 bases and J by 10 bases, leaving 18 bases between them. Here the CDR3 reads CASSEDSWVGQYF. CDR3 DNA sequence: TGTGCCAGTAGCGAGGACAGCTGGGTGGGCCAGTACTTC.

The rearrangement uses TRBV13 and TRBJ2-5; TRBD2 matches at 8 bases. The CDR3 is 18 amino acids. V lost 2 bases and J lost 4; bases outside the gene matches: 15. Germline assignment: CDR1 PRHDT and CDR2 FYEKMQ (reference sequence). The CDR3 DNA is TGTGCCAGCAGCTTACGTCTGAATAGGGTAGCGGGGCGAGAGACCCAGTACTTC. This gives the protein CASSLRLNRVAGRETQYF.

This chain connects TRBV7-2 to TRBJ1-1, with D tentatively TRBD1 (6 bases). The CDR3 has 13 residues. The V and J ends lost 6 bases and 5 bases respectively, with 13 bases between them. Germline CDR1 SGHTA, CDR2 FQGNSA. CDR3 loop: CASRETGQTEAFF. CDR3 in DNA: TGTGCCAGCAGGGAAACAGGGCAAACTGAAGCTTTCTTT.

In DNA form, the CDR3 reads TGTGCCACCAGTTTTGTGGCGGTTAGCAATCAGCCCCAGCATTTT. Translating it yields CATSFVAVSNQPQHF. J is TRBJ1-5 and V is TRBV15; D is unclear. The CDR3 loop spans 15 amino acids. The germline CDR1 and CDR2 sequences are LNHNV and YYDKDF (reference sequence). Trimming shortened V by 6 bases and J by 0 bases, and 12 bases separated the two germline ends.